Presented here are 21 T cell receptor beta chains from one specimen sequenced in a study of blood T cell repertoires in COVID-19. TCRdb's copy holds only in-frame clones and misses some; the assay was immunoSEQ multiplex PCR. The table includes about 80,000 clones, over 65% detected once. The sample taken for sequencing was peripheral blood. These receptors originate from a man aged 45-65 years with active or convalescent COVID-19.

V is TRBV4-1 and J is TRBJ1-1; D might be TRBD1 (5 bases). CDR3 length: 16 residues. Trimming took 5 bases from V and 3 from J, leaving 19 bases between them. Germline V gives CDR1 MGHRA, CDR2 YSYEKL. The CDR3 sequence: CASSSLRMGEDTEAFF. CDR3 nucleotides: TGCGCCAGCAGCTCCCTCAGGATGGGGGAGGACACTGAAGCTTTCTTT.

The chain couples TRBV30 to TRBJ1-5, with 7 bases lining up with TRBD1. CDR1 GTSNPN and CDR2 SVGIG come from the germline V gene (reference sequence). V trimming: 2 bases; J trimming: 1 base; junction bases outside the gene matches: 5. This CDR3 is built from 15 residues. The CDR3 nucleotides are TGTGCCTGGAGTCCCAGGGGACAGAGCAATCAGCCCCAGCATTTT. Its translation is CAWSPRGQSNQPQHF.

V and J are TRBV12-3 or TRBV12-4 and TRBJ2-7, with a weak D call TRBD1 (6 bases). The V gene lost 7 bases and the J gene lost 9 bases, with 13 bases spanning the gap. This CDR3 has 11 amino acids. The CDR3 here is CASTRTGPQYF. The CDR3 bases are TGTGCCAGCACCAGAACAGGGCCGCAGTACTTC.

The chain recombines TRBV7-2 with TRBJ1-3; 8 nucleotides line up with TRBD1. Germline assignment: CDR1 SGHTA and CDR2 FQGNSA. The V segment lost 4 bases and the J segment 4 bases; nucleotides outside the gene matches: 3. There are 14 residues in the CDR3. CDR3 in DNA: TGTGCCAGCAGCTCGGACAGGGACGGAAACACCATATATTTT. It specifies CASSSDRDGNTIYF.

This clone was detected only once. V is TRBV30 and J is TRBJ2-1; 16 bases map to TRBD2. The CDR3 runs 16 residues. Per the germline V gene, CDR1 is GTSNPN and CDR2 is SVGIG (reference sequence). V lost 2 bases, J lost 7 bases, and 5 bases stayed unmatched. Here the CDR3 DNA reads TGTGCCTGGAGTCCTCCGGGACTAGCGGGAGGGAATGAGCAGTTCTTC. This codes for CAWSPPGLAGGNEQFF. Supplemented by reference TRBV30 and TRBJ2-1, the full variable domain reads SQTIHQWPATLVQPVGSPLSLECTVEGTSNPNLYWYRQAAGRGLQLLFYSVGIGQISSEVPQNLSASRPQDRQFILSSKKLLLSDSGFYLCAWSPPGLAGGNEQFFGPGTRLTVL.

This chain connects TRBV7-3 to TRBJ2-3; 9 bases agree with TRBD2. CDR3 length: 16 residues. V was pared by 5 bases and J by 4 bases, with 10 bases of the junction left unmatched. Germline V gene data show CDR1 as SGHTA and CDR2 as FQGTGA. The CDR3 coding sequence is TGTGCCAGCAGCCCGTATAGCGGGAGACAGGCAGATACGCAGTATTTT. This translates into CASSPYSGRQADTQYF. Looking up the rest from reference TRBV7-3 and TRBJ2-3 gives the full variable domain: GAGVSQTPSNKVTEKGKYVELRCDPISGHTALYWYRQSLGQGPEFLIYFQGTGAADDSGLPNDRFFAVRPEGSVSTLKIQRTERGDSAVYLCASSPYSGRQADTQYFGPGTRLTVL.

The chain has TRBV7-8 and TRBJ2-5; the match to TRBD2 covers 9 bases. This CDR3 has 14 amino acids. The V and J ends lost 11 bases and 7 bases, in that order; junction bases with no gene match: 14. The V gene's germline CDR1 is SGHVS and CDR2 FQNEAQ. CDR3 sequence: CAVTALAGPRTQYF. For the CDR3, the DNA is TGTGCCGTCACCGCCCTAGCGGGGCCAAGGACCCAGTACTTC. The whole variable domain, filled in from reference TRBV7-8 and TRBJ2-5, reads GAGVSQSPRYKVAKRGQDVALRCDPISGHVSLFWYQQALGQGPEFLTYFQNEAQLDKSGLPSDRFFAERPEGSVSTLKIQRTQQEDSAVYLCAVTALAGPRTQYFGPGTRLLVL.

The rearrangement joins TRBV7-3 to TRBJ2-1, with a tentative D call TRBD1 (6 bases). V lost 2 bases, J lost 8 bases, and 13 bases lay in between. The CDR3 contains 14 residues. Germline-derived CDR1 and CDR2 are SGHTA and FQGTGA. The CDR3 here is CASSLGGAFDEQFF. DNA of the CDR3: TGTGCCAGCAGCTTAGGGGGCGCCTTTGATGAGCAGTTCTTC.

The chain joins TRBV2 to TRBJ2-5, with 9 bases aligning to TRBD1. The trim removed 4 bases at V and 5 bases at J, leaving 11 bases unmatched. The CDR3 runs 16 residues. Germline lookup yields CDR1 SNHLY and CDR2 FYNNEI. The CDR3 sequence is CASSGRGTGQGETQYF. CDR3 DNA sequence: TGTGCCAGCAGTGGGAGGGGGACAGGGCAGGGTGAGACCCAGTACTTC.

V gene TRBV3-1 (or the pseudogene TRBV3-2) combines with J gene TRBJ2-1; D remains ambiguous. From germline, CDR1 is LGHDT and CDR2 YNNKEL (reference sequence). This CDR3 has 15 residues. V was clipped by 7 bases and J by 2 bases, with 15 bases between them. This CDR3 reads CASNLGSSAYNEQFF. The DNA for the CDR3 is TGTGCCAGCAACCTTGGGTCGAGCGCCTACAATGAGCAGTTCTTC.

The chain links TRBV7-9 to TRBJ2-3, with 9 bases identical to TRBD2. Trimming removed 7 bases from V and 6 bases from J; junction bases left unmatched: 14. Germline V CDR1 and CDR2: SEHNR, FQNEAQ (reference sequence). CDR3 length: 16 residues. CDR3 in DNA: TGTGCCAGCACGAAGGGGGTGCGGGGGGGCCCGGATACGCAGTATTTT. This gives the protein CASTKGVRGGPDTQYF.

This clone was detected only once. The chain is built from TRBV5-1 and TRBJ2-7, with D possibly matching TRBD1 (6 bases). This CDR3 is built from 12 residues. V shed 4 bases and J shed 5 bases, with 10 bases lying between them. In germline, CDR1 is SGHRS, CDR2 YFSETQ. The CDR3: CASSAYRDEQYF. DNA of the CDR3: TGCGCCAGCAGCGCCTACAGGGACGAGCAGTACTTC.

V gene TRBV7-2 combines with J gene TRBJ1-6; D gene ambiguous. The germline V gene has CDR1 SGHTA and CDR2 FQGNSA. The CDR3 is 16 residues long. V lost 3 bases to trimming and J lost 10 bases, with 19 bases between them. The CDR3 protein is CASSLPRESSRSPLHF. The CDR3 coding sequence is TGTGCCAGCAGCTTGCCCCGGGAATCCTCTCGGTCACCCCTCCACTTT.

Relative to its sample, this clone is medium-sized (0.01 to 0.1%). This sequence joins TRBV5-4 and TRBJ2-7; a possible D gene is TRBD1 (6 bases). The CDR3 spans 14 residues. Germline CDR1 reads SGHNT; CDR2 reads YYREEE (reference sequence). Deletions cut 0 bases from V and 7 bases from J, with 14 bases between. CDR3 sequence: CASSLEQGRIEQYF. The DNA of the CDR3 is TGTGCCAGCAGCTTGGAACAGGGCCGAATTGAGCAGTACTTC.

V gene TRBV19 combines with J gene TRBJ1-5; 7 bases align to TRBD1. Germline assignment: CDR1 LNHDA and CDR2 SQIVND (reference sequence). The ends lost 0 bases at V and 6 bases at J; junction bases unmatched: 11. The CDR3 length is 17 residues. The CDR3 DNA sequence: TGTGCCAGTAGTATAGATCGGAGAGGGGGCTTGAGTCAGCCCCAGCATTTT. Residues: CASSIDRRGGLSQPQHF. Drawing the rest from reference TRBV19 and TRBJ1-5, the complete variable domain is DGGITQSPKYLFRKEGQNVTLSCEQNLNHDAMYWYRQDPGQGLRLIYYSQIVNDFQKGDIAEGYSVSREKKESFPLTVTSAQKNPTAFYLCASSIDRRGGLSQPQHFGDGTRLSIL.

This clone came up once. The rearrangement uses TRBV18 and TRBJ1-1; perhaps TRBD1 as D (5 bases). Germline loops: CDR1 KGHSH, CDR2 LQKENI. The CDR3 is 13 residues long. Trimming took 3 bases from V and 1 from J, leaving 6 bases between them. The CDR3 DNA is TGTGCCAGCTCACCCCAGGGGAACACTGAAGCTTTCTTT. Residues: CASSPQGNTEAFF. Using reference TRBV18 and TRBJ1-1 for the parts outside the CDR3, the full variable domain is NAGVMQNPRHLVRRRGQEARLRCSPMKGHSHVYWYRQLPEEGLKFMVYLQKENIIDESGMPKERFSAEFPKEGPSILRIQQVVRGDSAAYFCASSPQGNTEAFFGQGTRLTVV.

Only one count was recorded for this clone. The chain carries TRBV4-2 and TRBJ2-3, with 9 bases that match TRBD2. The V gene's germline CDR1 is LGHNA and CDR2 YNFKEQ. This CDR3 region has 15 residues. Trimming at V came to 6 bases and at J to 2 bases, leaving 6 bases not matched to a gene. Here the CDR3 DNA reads TGTGCCAGCAGGCTACAGCGGGGGGCCACAGATACGCAGTATTTT. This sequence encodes CASRLQRGATDTQYF.

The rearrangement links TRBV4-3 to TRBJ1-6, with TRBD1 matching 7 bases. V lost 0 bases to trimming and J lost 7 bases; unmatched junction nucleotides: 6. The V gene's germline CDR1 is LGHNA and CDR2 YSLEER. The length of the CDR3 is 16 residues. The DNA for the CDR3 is TGCGCCAGCAGCCAAGAAGGGGGCGTTGGAAATTCACCCCTCCACTTT. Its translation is CASSQEGGVGNSPLHF.

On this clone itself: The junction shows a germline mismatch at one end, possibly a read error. In DNA form, the CDR3 reads TGTGCCAGCAGGGGAGCTATCTCCTTC. Its protein is CASRGAISF. The V and J genes are TRBV27 and TRBJ1-2; D gene ambiguous. Germline V gene sequence: CDR1 MNHEY, CDR2 SMNVEV (reference sequence). CDR3 length: 9 amino acids.

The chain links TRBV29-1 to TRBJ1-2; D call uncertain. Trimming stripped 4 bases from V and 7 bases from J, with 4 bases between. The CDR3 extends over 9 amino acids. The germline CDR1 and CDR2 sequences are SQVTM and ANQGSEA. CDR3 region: CSVGLGYTF. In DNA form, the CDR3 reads TGCAGCGTTGGTCTTGGCTACACCTTC.

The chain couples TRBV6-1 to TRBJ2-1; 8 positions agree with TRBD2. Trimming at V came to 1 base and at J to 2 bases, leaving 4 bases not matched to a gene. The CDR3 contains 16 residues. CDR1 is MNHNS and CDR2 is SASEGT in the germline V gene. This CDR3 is CASSEERGSPYNEQFF. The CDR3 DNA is TGTGCCAGCAGTGAAGAGCGGGGGTCCCCCTACAATGAGCAGTTCTTC.